This TCR beta chain was recovered during a study of identical twins. Overall study findings and caveats: Cord blood beta clonotypes present at high abundance carried fewer insertions; no such pattern appeared in memory repertoires.

In its sample, this clonotype was seen a few times. Its antigen is as yet unknown. TCRdb processed the 5' RACE reads anew with MiXCR; each CDR3 protein has one entry. The table lists 1.5 million or so distinct CDR3 sequences, under 35% of them singletons. The CDR3 spans 16 residues. Germline lookup yields CDR1 SGDLS and CDR2 YYNGEE. The V and J ends lost 3 bases and 4 bases, in that order; junction bases with no gene match: 7. This receptor was taken from a newborn girl in good health. The V and J genes are TRBV9 and TRBJ2-1, with TRBD2 matching over 10 bases. The sequenced sample was cord blood. CDR3 sequence reads: CASSAKTSGDYNEQFF. The CDR3 region has the DNA TGTGCCAGCAGCGCGAAAACTAGCGGGGATTACAATGAGCAGTTCTTC.